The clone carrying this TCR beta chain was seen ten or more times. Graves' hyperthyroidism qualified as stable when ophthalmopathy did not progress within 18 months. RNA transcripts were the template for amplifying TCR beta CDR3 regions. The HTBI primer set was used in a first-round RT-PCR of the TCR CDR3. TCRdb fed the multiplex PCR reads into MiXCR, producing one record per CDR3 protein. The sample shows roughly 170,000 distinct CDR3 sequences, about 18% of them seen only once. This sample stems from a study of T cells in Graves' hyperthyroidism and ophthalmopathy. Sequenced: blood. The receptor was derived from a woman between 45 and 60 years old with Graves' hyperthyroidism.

The CDR3 loop is CASSVPGSGTEAFF. The CDR3 DNA sequence: TGTGCCAGCAGTGTTCCAGGGTCGGGCACTGAAGCTTTCTTT. This rearrangement joins TRBV25-1 to TRBJ1-1; a weak D match, TRBD1 (5 bases). This CDR3 has 14 amino acids. The germline V and J ends were trimmed by 4 bases and 4 bases, with 13 bases remaining between them. Germline-derived CDR1 and CDR2 are MGHDK and SYGVNS.